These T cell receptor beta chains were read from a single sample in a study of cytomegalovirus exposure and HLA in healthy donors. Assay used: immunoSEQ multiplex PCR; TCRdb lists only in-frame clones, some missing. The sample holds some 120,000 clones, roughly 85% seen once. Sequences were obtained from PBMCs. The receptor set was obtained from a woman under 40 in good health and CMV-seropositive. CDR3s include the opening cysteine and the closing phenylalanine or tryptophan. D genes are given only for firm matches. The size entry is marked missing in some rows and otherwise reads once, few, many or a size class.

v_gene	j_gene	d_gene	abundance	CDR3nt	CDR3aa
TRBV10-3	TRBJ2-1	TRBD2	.	TGTGCCATCAGTGAGTCGGGGGGAGGGAGGAATGAGCAGTTCTTC	CAISESGGGRNEQFF
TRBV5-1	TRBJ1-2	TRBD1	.	TGCGCCAGCAGCCCAAGGGACAGGGGGCAGGATGGCTACACCTTC	CASSPRDRGQDGYTF
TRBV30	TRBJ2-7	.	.	TGTGCCCTAACAACAGGGCTCTCGTCGTACGAGCAGTACTTC	CALTTGLSSYEQYF
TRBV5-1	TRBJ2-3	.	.	TGCGCCAGCAGCTTGTCGGGAGATACGCAGTATTTT	CASSLSGDTQYF
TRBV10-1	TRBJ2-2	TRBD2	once	TGCGCCAGCAGTGAATCCCGGACTAGCGGGAGAGCCGGGGAGCTGTTTTTT	CASSESRTSGRAGELFF
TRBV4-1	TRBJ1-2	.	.	TGCGCCAGCAGCCTTAAGACAGGAACTGGCTACACCTTC	CASSLKTGTGYTF
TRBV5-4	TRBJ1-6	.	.	TGTGCCAGCAGCTCACAGGGCCTTAATTCACCCCTCCACTTT	CASSSQGLNSPLHF
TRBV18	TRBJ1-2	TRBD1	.	TGTGCCAGCTCACCCGGACAGGGGGCGGGCCCCCGCTACACCTTC	CASSPGQGAGPRYTF
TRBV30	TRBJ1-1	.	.	TGTGCCGGAGAAGGGGACACTGAAGCTTTCTTT	CAGEGDTEAFF
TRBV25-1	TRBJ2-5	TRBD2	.	TGTGCCAGCAGTGAATATGCGGGAGGGGGGGAGACCCAGTACTTC	CASSEYAGGGETQYF
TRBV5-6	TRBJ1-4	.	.	TGTGCCAGCAGCGGAGCCTTGGACCGGGGAGGGGAAAAACTGTTTTTT	CASSGALDRGGEKLFF
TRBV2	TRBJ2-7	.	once	TGTGCCACCGAGGGAGGGACAGAGCAGTACTTC	CATEGGTEQYF
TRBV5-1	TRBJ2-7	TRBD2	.	TGCGCCAGCAGCTTGGCCGGGGGGGGTCCCTACGAGCAGTACTTC	CASSLAGGGPYEQYF
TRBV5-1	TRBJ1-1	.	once	TGCGCCAGCAGCAGCGCACAGGGGAACACTGAAGCTTTCTTT	CASSSAQGNTEAFF
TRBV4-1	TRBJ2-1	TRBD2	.	TGCGCCAGCAGGTACCTAGCGGGGGGGCCCTACAATGAGCAGTTCTTC	CASRYLAGGPYNEQFF
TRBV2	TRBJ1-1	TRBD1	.	TGTGCCAGCAGTGGGGGACAGGGAATTACTGAAGCTTTCTTT	CASSGGQGITEAFF
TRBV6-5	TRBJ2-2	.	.	TGTGCCAGCTCCCCGGTTAACAGGGCCGACGGGGAGCTGTTTTTT	CASSPVNRADGELFF
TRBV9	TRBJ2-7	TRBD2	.	TGTGCCAGCAGCTCCGGGACTACCTCCTACGAGCAGTACTTC	CASSSGTTSYEQYF
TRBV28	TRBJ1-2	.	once	TGTGCCAGCAGAACGGACGGGGGTACGGCCTACACCTTC	CASRTDGGTAYTF
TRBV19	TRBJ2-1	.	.	TGTGCCAGTAAGGGGGACTATTGGGATCATGAGCAGTTCTTC	CASKGDYWDHEQFF
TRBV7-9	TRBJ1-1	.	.	TGTGCCAGCAGCTTCAACAGGGACACTGAAGCTTTCTTT	CASSFNRDTEAFF
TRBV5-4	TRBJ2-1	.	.	TGTGCCAGCAGCCCTACCCCAGGCAGGCGGAGGAATGAGCAGTTCTTC	CASSPTPGRRRNEQFF
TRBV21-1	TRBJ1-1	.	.	TGTGCCAGCAGCAAGACATTCCCGATGAACACTGAAGCTTTCTTT	CASSKTFPMNTEAFF
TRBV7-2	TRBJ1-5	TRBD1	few	TGTGCCAGCAGCTTGGGACAGGGGGGATATCAGCCCCAGCATTTT	CASSLGQGGYQPQHF
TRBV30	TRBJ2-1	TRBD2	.	TGTGCCTGGACAGGGCGAGCGGGGATTGAGCAGTTCTTC	CAWTGRAGIEQFF
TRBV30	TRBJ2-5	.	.	TGTGCCTGGAGGATGGCAGGGGAAGAGACCCAGTACTTC	CAWRMAGEETQYF
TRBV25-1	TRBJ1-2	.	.	TGTGCCAGCAGTCCCATGGGGCGTAGGAGAGGCTACACCTTC	CASSPMGRRRGYTF
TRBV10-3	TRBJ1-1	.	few	TGTGCCATCAGTGAGTCTGGGGGGGGCGCTGAAGCTTTCTTT	CAISESGGGAEAFF
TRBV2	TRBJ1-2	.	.	TGTGCCAGCATCGCCAGGGCGCTTCTCCCCACAAACCTCTATGGCTACACCTTC	CASIARALLPTNLYGYTF
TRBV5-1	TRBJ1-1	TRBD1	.	TGCGCCAGCAGCTTGTTTCAGGGGGGCCGTGACACTGAAGCTTTCTTT	CASSLFQGGRDTEAFF
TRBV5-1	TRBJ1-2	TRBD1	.	TGCGCCAGCAGCCCGACAGGGACCGAGGAGGGCTACACCTTC	CASSPTGTEEGYTF
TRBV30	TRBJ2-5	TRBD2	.	TGTGCCTGGAGTATGGGGGGGACCCAAGAGACCCAGTACTTC	CAWSMGGTQETQYF
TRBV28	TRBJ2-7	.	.	TGTGCCAGCAGTTCCCCGGGCGGGACCTACGAGCAGTACTTC	CASSSPGGTYEQYF
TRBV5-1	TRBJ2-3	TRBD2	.	TGCGCCAGCAGCTTGAAAACTAGCGGGGGCCTCAGCACAGATACGCAGTATTTT	CASSLKTSGGLSTDTQYF
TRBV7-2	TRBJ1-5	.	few	TGTGCCAGCAGCATTGACAGGAATCAGCCCCAGCATTTT	CASSIDRNQPQHF
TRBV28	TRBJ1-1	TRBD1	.	TGTGCCAGCAGTACGCGACAGGGTGAAGCTTTCTTT	CASSTRQGEAFF
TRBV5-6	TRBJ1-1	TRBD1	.	TGTGCCAGCAGCCCGGGACAGGGGAACACTGAAGCTTTCTTT	CASSPGQGNTEAFF